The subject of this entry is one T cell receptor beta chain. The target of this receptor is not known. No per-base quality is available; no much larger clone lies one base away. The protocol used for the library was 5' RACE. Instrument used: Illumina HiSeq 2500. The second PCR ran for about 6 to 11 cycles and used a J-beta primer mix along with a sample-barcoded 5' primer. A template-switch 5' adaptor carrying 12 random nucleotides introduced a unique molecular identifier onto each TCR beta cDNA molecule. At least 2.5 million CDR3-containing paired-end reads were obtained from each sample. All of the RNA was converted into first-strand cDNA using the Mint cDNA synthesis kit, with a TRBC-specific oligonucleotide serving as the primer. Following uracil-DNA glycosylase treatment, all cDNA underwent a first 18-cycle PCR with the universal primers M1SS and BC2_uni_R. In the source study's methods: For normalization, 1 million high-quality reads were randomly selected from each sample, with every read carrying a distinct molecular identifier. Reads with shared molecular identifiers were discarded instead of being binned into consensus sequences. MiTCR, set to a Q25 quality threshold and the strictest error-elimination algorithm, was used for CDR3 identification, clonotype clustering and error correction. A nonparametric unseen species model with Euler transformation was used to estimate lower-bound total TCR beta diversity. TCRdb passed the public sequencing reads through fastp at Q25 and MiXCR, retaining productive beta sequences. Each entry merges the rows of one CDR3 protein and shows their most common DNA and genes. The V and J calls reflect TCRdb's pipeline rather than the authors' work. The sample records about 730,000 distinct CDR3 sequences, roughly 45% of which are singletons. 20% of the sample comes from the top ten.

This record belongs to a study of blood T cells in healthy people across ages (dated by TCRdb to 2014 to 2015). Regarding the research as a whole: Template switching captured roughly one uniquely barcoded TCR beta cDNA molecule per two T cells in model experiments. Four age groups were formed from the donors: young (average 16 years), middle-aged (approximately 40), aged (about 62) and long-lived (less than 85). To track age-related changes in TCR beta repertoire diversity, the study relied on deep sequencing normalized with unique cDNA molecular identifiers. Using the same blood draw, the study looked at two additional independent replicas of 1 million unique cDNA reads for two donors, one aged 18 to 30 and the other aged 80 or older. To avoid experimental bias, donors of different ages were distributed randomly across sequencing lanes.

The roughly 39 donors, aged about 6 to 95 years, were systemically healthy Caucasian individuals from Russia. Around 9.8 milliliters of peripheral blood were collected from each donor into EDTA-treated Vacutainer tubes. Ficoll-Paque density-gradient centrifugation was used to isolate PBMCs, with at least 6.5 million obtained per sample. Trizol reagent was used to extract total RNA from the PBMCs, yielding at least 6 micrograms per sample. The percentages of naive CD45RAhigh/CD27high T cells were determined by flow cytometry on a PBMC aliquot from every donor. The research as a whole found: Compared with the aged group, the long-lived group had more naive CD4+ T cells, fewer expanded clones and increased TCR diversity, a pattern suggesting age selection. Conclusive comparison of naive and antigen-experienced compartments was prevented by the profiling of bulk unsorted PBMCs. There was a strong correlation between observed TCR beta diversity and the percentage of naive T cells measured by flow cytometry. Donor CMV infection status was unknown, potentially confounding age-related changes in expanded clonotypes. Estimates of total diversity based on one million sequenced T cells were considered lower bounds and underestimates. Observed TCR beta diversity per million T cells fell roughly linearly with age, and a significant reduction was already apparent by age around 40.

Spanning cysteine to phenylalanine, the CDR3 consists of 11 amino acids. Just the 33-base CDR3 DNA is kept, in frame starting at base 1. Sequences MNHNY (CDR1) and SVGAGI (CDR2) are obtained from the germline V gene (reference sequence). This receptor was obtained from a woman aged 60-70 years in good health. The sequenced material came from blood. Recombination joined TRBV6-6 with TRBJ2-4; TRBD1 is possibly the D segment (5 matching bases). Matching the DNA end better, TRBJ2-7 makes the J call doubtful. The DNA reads TGTGCCACAACAGGTATTTACGAGCAGTACTTC. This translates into CATTGIYEQYF.